The 8 T cell receptor beta chains below all came from one sample that was sequenced in a study of blood T cell repertoires in COVID-19. TCRdb keeps only in-frame clones here, not all; method: immunoSEQ multiplex PCR. The sample shows hundreds of thousands of clones, 70% to 90% of them seen only once. The sample taken for sequencing was peripheral blood. These receptors were collected from a man aged 70-80 years with acute or convalescent COVID-19.

The gene calls are TRBV28 and TRBJ2-1; 11 nucleotides match TRBD2. After removal of 4 bases from V and 4 bases from J, the junction contained 12 bases not matched to a gene. This CDR3 has 18 residues. From germline, CDR1 is MDHEN and CDR2 SYDVKM. Here the CDR3 DNA reads TGTGCCAGCAGTTCCAGGCTACTAGCGGGAGAGTCTTACAATGAGCAGTTCTTC. Translation: CASSSRLLAGESYNEQFF.

The V and J genes are TRBV11-3 and TRBJ1-6; D remains unclear. This CDR3 is built from 17 residues. Germline V gene data show CDR1 as SGHNT and CDR2 as YENEEA. V was clipped by 0 bases and J by 7 bases, with 16 bases between them. Written as DNA, the CDR3 is TGTGCCAGCAGCTTAGATTATCGGGGAATGGGGAATTCACCCCTCCACTTT. Translating gives CASSLDYRGMGNSPLHF. Full variable domain (missing parts from reference TRBV11-3 and TRBJ1-6): EAGVVQSPRYKIIEKKQPVAFWCNPISGHNTLYWYLQNLGQGPELLIRYENEEAVDDSQLPKDRFSAERLKGVDSTLKIQPAELGDSAVYLCASSLDYRGMGNSPLHFGNGTRLTVT.

The V call is TRBV5-1, the J call TRBJ2-1, with 8 positions matching TRBD1. This CDR3 region has 14 residues. J lost 9 bases, V lost 2 bases, and 7 bases had no gene match. From germline, CDR1 is SGHRS and CDR2 YFSETQ. As DNA, the CDR3 is TGCGCCAGCAGCTTCAGGGGGCCAACGGGTGAGCAGTTCTTC. Its protein product is CASSFRGPTGEQFF.

This clone has just one count. The chain joins TRBV9 to TRBJ2-2, with D maybe TRBD1 (5 bases). CDR1 and CDR2 from the germline V gene are SGDLS and YYNGEE. This CDR3 has 15 amino acids. V was shortened by 5 bases and J by 5 bases, with 16 bases between the two germline ends. The CDR3 spells CASRPTGSQTGELFF. The CDR3 DNA follows: TGTGCCAGCAGACCTACAGGTTCCCAAACCGGGGAGCTGTTTTTT. Combining the CDR3 with reference TRBV9 and TRBJ2-2 gives the whole variable domain DSGVTQTPKHLITATGQRVTLRCSPRSGDLSVYWYQQSLDQGLQFLIQYYNGEERAKGNILERFSAQQFPDLHSELNLSSLELGDSALYFCASRPTGSQTGELFFGEGSRLTVL.

V gene TRBV5-4 combines with J gene TRBJ1-4, with TRBD1 identical over 7 bases. V lost 7 bases and J lost 0; bases outside the gene matches: 9. CDR3 length: 16 residues. Looked up from germline, CDR1 is SGHNT and CDR2 is YYREEE (reference sequence). In DNA, the CDR3 is TGTGCCAGCTCCTCAGGGGGGACCGCAACTAATGAAAAACTGTTTTTT. Amino acids: CASSSGGTATNEKLFF. Using reference TRBV5-4 and TRBJ1-4 for the parts outside the CDR3, the full variable domain is ETGVTQSPTHLIKTRGQQVTLRCSSQSGHNTVSWYQQALGQGPQFIFQYYREEENGRGNFPPRFSGLQFPNYSSELNVNALELDDSALYLCASSSGGTATNEKLFFGSGTQLSVL.

This rearrangement joins TRBV12-3 or TRBV12-4 to TRBJ1-5; D gene ambiguous. The CDR3 runs to 13 residues. V lost 6 bases, J lost 6 bases, and 12 bases lay in between. CDR3 residues: CASSLTRVQPQHF. As DNA, the CDR3 is TGTGCCAGCAGCCTCACCCGGGTTCAGCCCCAGCATTTT.

This clone came up once. The rearrangement links TRBV6-6 to TRBJ2-1, with 11 bases that match TRBD2. V shed 2 bases and J 5 bases; nucleotides not matched to a gene: 5. The germline V gene encodes CDR1 MNHNY and CDR2 SVGAGI (reference sequence). The length of the CDR3 is 16 residues. Here the CDR3 DNA reads TGTGCCAGCAGTTACCTGGGACTAGCGGATGACAATGAGCAGTTCTTC. Its protein is CASSYLGLADDNEQFF.

This chain links TRBV7-2 with TRBJ2-1; TRBD2 agrees at 7 bases. V trimming: 5 bases; J trimming: 5 bases; junction bases outside the gene matches: 3. This CDR3 contains 13 residues. Looked up from germline, CDR1 is SGHTA and CDR2 is FQGNSA. The CDR3, as DNA: TGTGCCAGCAGCCGCGGGAGAAACAATGAGCAGTTCTTC. Translated, it gives CASSRGRNNEQFF.